A single sample gave rise to the 30 T cell receptor beta chains below, sequenced in a study of blood T cell repertoires in COVID-19. Assay used: immunoSEQ multiplex PCR; TCRdb lists only in-frame clones, some missing. The sample holds approximately 250,000 clones, 75% to 85% seen once. What was sequenced was peripheral blood. These receptors all come from a middle-aged man who had recovered from COVID-19.

The chain recombines TRBV5-5 with TRBJ2-6; D is ambiguous. This CDR3 is 17 amino acids long. V shed 2 bases and J shed 0 bases, with 12 bases lying between them. CDR1 SGHKS and CDR2 YYEKEE come from the germline V gene (reference sequence). This chain's CDR3 is CASSFRGSSSGANVLTF. Here the CDR3 DNA reads TGTGCCAGCAGCTTTCGTGGTTCCAGCTCTGGGGCCAACGTCCTGACTTTC.

V and J are TRBV7-6 and TRBJ1-5, with a possible D match to TRBD1 (5 bases). V gave up 0 bases and J gave up 7 bases, with 13 bases separating them. Germline CDR1 SGHVS, CDR2 FNYEAQ. This CDR3 comprises 15 residues. The CDR3 DNA is TGTGCCAGCAGCTTAGCTTATGGGGCAGGGCAGCCCCAGCATTTT. Encoded protein: CASSLAYGAGQPQHF.

CDR3 sequence: CASSLAGAGGTDTQYF. The CDR3 DNA is TGCGCCAGCAGCTTGGCCGGAGCGGGGGGCACAGATACGCAGTATTTT. This chain joins TRBV5-1 and TRBJ2-3; 8 bases map to TRBD2. The germline gives CDR1 SGHRS, CDR2 YFSETQ. The CDR3 loop spans 16 amino acids. After removal of 0 bases from V and 1 base from J, the junction contained 4 bases not matched to a gene.

This clone was picked up many times. The chain combines TRBV6-2 or TRBV6-3 with TRBJ1-6; tentative D call: TRBD1 (5 bases). This CDR3 has 13 residues. From germline, CDR1 is MNHEY and CDR2 SVGEGT. Deletions cut 5 bases from V and 7 bases from J, with 9 bases between. This CDR3 reads CASSRQTNSPLHF. The CDR3 DNA sequence: TGTGCCAGCAGTCGACAGACGAATTCACCCCTCCACTTT.

The gene calls are TRBV7-2 and TRBJ2-3, with 11 bases aligning to TRBD1. J gave up 4 bases and V 5 bases, and 11 bases lay outside the gene matches. This CDR3 contains 17 residues. Per germline, CDR1 SGHTA and CDR2 FQGNSA. CDR3 in DNA: TGTGCCAGCAGCCTCCAAGGGGGACAGGGGGGGCCAGATACGCAGTATTTT. Translated, it gives CASSLQGGQGGPDTQYF.

V is TRBV5-1 and J is TRBJ1-2; 7 bases fit TRBD1. This CDR3 contains 15 residues. CDR1 is SGHRS, CDR2 YFSETQ, per germline. The V gene end was trimmed by 1 base and the J gene end by 2 bases; junction bases not matched to a gene: 5. CDR3 residues: CASSLLQGSNYGYTF. The DNA of the CDR3 is TGCGCCAGCAGCTTGTTACAGGGGTCGAACTATGGCTACACCTTC. Looking up the rest from reference TRBV5-1 and TRBJ1-2 gives the full variable domain: KAGVTQTPRYLIKTRGQQVTLSCSPISGHRSVSWYQQTPGQGLQFLFEYFSETQRNKGNFPGRFSGRQFSNSRSEMNVSTLELGDSALYLCASSLLQGSNYGYTFGSGTRLTVV.

J is TRBJ2-7 and V is TRBV19; 7 nucleotides align to TRBD1. CDR1 and CDR2 from the germline V gene are LNHDA and SQIVND (reference sequence). This CDR3 contains 14 residues. Germline trimming cut 4 bases from V and 0 bases from J; bases unmatched to any gene: 3. The CDR3 nucleotides are TGTGCCAGTAGTAGGGCAGGGGGCTCCTACGAGCAGTACTTC. This sequence encodes CASSRAGGSYEQYF. Based on the CDR3 plus reference TRBV19 and TRBJ2-7, the full variable domain is DGGITQSPKYLFRKEGQNVTLSCEQNLNHDAMYWYRQDPGQGLRLIYYSQIVNDFQKGDIAEGYSVSREKKESFPLTVTSAQKNPTAFYLCASSRAGGSYEQYFGPGTRLTVT.

A single count supports this clone. J is TRBJ2-2 and V is TRBV9, with D maybe TRBD2 (5 bases). The CDR3 sequence is 14 residues long. V was shortened by 3 bases and J by 1 base, with 7 bases between the two germline ends. Germline V lookup: CDR1 SGDLS, CDR2 YYNGEE. CDR3 amino acids: CASSASWNTGELFF. CDR3 in DNA: TGTGCCAGCAGCGCTAGCTGGAACACCGGGGAGCTGTTTTTT.

V is TRBV5-4 and J is TRBJ1-1, with TRBD1 matching over 7 bases. Losses at the gene ends were 4 bases for V and 11 bases for J; bases not matched to a gene: 11. Germline CDR1 SGHNT, CDR2 YYREEE (reference sequence). The CDR3 has 13 residues. CDR3 sequence (DNA): TGTGCCAGCAGCCTCAATAGTGACAGGGACGCTTTCTTT. This gives the protein CASSLNSDRDAFF. Full variable domain (outside the CDR3, taken from reference TRBV5-4 and TRBJ1-1): ETGVTQSPTHLIKTRGQQVTLRCSSQSGHNTVSWYQQALGQGPQFIFQYYREEENGRGNFPPRFSGLQFPNYSSELNVNALELDDSALYLCASSLNSDRDAFFGQGTRLTVV.

The chain joins TRBV2 to TRBJ1-2; D remains ambiguous. This CDR3 comprises 15 residues. With 3 bases removed from V and 0 bases from J, the gap between germline ends came to 11 bases. The germline CDR1 and CDR2 sequences are SNHLY and FYNNEI. For the CDR3, the DNA is TGTGCCAGCAGTGACCGAGATCGAGCTAACTATGGCTACACCTTC. Translating it yields CASSDRDRANYGYTF. Based on the CDR3 plus reference TRBV2 and TRBJ1-2, the full variable domain is EPEVTQTPSHQVTQMGQEVILRCVPISNHLYFYWYRQILGQKVEFLVSFYNNEISEKSEIFDDQFSVERPDGSNFTLKIRSTKLEDSAMYFCASSDRDRANYGYTFGSGTRLTVV.

The chain uses TRBV3-1 (or the pseudogene TRBV3-2) and TRBJ2-7, with a weak D call TRBD2 (6 bases). CDR1 is LGHDT, CDR2 YNNKEL, per germline (reference sequence). V lost 2 bases and J 1 base, leaving 9 bases between the germline ends. The CDR3 consists of 14 residues. CDR3 sequence: CASSQRGKSYEQYF. Written as DNA, the CDR3 is TGTGCCAGCAGCCAACGCGGGAAGTCCTACGAGCAGTACTTC.

The chain carries TRBV10-2 and TRBJ1-1; D is perhaps TRBD1 (5 bases). This CDR3 is 13 amino acids long. The germline V gene has CDR1 WSHSY and CDR2 SAAADI. The V and J ends lost 3 bases and 4 bases respectively, with 9 bases between them. The CDR3 DNA reads as TGCGCCAGCAGTGACAAGACAGCCACTGAAGCTTTCTTT. This translates into CASSDKTATEAFF.

This CDR3 reads CASSYSDRANQPQHF. The CDR3 DNA reads as TGTGCCAGCAGTTACTCAGACAGGGCCAATCAGCCCCAGCATTTT. The V call is TRBV6-6, the J call TRBJ1-5; 7 bases map to TRBD1. V lost 0 bases to trimming and J lost 3 bases; unmatched junction nucleotides: 2. The CDR3 length is 15 residues. Per the germline V gene, CDR1 is MNHNY and CDR2 is SVGAGI (reference sequence).

The chain joins TRBV4-3 to TRBJ2-3; 12 positions agree with TRBD2. The germline gives CDR1 LGHNA, CDR2 YSLEER. The CDR3 runs 18 residues. With V trimmed by 3 bases and J by 3 bases, 10 bases remained unmatched. CDR3 residues: CASSHPSGGARGTDTQYF. Here the CDR3 DNA reads TGCGCCAGCAGCCACCCTAGCGGGGGGGCGCGAGGGACAGATACGCAGTATTTT.

The chain uses TRBV9 and TRBJ2-1; D not certain. The V and J ends lost 0 bases and 8 bases respectively, with 9 bases between them. This CDR3 is 13 amino acids long. Germline loops: CDR1 SGDLS, CDR2 YYNGEE. The CDR3 loop reads CASSVGQQYEQFF. The CDR3, as DNA: TGTGCCAGCAGCGTAGGTCAACAATATGAGCAGTTCTTC.

In this sample, this clone turned up once. The chain is built from TRBV18 and TRBJ2-7; TRBD2 might be the D (7 bases). The ends were cut back, 3 bases at V and 7 bases at J, with 13 bases in the middle. CDR1 is KGHSH, CDR2 LQKENI, per germline. The CDR3 loop spans 13 amino acids. CDR3 loop: CASSPRGGREQYF. The CDR3 region has the DNA TGTGCCAGCTCACCGAGGGGGGGACGAGAGCAGTACTTC.

This clone was detected only a few times. CDR3 nucleotide sequence: TGTGCCAGCAGCAAGATGACCGGGACAGGAGAGACCCAGTACTTC. It specifies CASSKMTGTGETQYF. The chain joins TRBV7-8 to TRBJ2-5; 8 bases agree with TRBD1. The germline V gene encodes CDR1 SGHVS and CDR2 FQNEAQ. This CDR3 has 15 amino acids. V trimming: 5 bases; J trimming: 4 bases; junction bases outside the gene matches: 9.

This clone appeared once. This chain joins TRBV7-2 and TRBJ1-5, with D perhaps matching TRBD1 (6 bases). This CDR3 comprises 14 residues. V gave up 4 bases and J gave up 2 bases, with 9 bases separating them. Germline V gene sequence: CDR1 SGHTA, CDR2 FQGNSA. The CDR3 loop is CASSSYRGNQPQHF. The DNA of the CDR3 is TGTGCCAGCAGCTCATACAGGGGCAATCAGCCCCAGCATTTT.

The chain carries TRBV4-3 and TRBJ2-3, with D unclear. V lost 0 bases and J 3 bases, leaving 4 bases between the germline ends. In germline, CDR1 is LGHNA, CDR2 YSLEER. The length of the CDR3 is 13 residues. The DNA for the CDR3 is TGCGCCAGCAGCCAAGACATGACAGATACGCAGTATTTT. Its protein product is CASSQDMTDTQYF.

The genes are TRBV7-2 and TRBJ1-2, with TRBD1 as a possible D gene (6 bases). Germline V CDR1 and CDR2: SGHTA, FQGNSA. The germline V and J ends were trimmed by 5 bases and 7 bases, with 17 bases remaining between them. This CDR3 comprises 14 residues. CDR3 nucleotide sequence: TGTGCCAGCAGCCAAATACAGGGTCAGGGTGGCTACACCTTC. Protein sequence: CASSQIQGQGGYTF. Looking up the rest from reference TRBV7-2 and TRBJ1-2 gives the full variable domain: GAGVSQSPSNKVTEKGKDVELRCDPISGHTALYWYRQSLGQGLEFLIYFQGNSAPDKSGLPSDRFSAERTGGSVSTLTIQRTQQEDSAVYLCASSQIQGQGGYTFGSGTRLTVV.

V and J are TRBV7-2 and TRBJ2-7; 11 bases line up with TRBD2. This CDR3 is built from 16 residues. Unmatched junction bases numbered 8, after V lost 3 bases and J lost 4 bases. Germline CDR1 and CDR2: SGHTA and FQGNSA. The CDR3 is CASSLPYSGRGYEQYF. As DNA, the CDR3 is TGTGCCAGCAGCTTGCCTTATAGCGGGAGGGGATACGAGCAGTACTTC. The variable domain in full, completed from reference TRBV7-2 and TRBJ2-7, reads GAGVSQSPSNKVTEKGKDVELRCDPISGHTALYWYRQSLGQGLEFLIYFQGNSAPDKSGLPSDRFSAERTGGSVSTLTIQRTQQEDSAVYLCASSLPYSGRGYEQYFGPGTRLTVT.

The chain carries TRBV2 and TRBJ2-7; maybe TRBD2 (6 bases). Germline CDR1 SNHLY, CDR2 FYNNEI. The CDR3 contains 15 residues. Deletions cut 4 bases from V and 2 bases from J, with 15 bases between. Here the CDR3 DNA reads TGTGCCAGCAGTGCCGCCGGGGGTCAGACCTACGAGCAGTACTTC. Translating it yields CASSAAGGQTYEQYF.

The CDR3 region is CAISESVADTQYF. The CDR3 nucleotides read TGTGCCATCAGTGAATCTGTCGCAGATACGCAGTATTTT. This chain uses TRBV10-3 with TRBJ2-3; D unclear. This CDR3 spans 13 amino acids. The V end lost 3 bases, the J end lost 4 bases, and 8 bases lay between the germline ends. Germline V gene data show CDR1 as ENHRY and CDR2 as SYGVKD.

The chain carries TRBV5-1 and TRBJ2-7; TRBD1 matches 8 bases. There are 16 residues in the CDR3. The V and J ends lost 4 bases and 3 bases, in that order; junction bases with no gene match: 12. Germline CDR1 SGHRS, CDR2 YFSETQ. Written as DNA, the CDR3 is TGCGCCAGCAGCGAGGGAATGACAGGGGCCAACTACGAGCAGTACTTC. Protein product: CASSEGMTGANYEQYF.

A single count supports this clone. The gene calls are TRBV30 and TRBJ2-7; D is perhaps TRBD2 (7 bases). Per the germline V gene, CDR1 is GTSNPN and CDR2 is SVGIG (reference sequence). This CDR3 region has 14 residues. The germline V and J ends were trimmed by 1 base and 1 base, with 11 bases remaining between them. The CDR3 sequence is CAWSEGGPSYEQYF. CDR3 nucleotide sequence: TGTGCCTGGAGTGAGGGGGGGCCTTCCTACGAGCAGTACTTC.

The genes are TRBV2 and TRBJ2-1, with D maybe TRBD2 (6 bases). The V gene's germline CDR1 is SNHLY and CDR2 FYNNEI. The length of the CDR3 is 14 residues. V dropped 7 bases and J dropped 8 bases, with 18 bases sitting between them. The CDR3 nucleotides are TGTGCCAGCAATTTTGGCGGGATTGTAGATGAGCAGTTCTTC. It specifies CASNFGGIVDEQFF.

The CDR3 DNA reads as TGTGCCAGCAGTGAAGGGGACAGTCTCTATGGCTACACCTTC. This translates into CASSEGDSLYGYTF. This rearrangement joins TRBV6-1 to TRBJ1-2, with 7 bases aligning to TRBD1. The germline gives CDR1 MNHNS, CDR2 SASEGT. This CDR3 has 14 amino acids. Trimming at V came to 1 base and at J to 4 bases, leaving 3 bases not matched to a gene.

The V call is TRBV4-3, the J call TRBJ1-5; D is undetermined. The CDR3 is 15 amino acids. Germline V gene lookup returns CDR1 LGHNA and CDR2 YSLEER. With 0 bases removed from V and 7 bases from J, the gap between germline ends came to 13 bases. Here the CDR3 DNA reads TGCGCCAGCAGCCAAGATGTCCAGGCTGGGCAGCCCCAGCATTTT. This sequence encodes CASSQDVQAGQPQHF.

The V call is TRBV5-1, the J call TRBJ2-5, with 10 bases that match TRBD2. Germline trimming cut 0 bases from V and 4 bases from J; bases unmatched to any gene: 6. From germline, CDR1 is SGHRS and CDR2 YFSETQ. The CDR3 spans 16 residues. CDR3 DNA sequence: TGCGCCAGCAGCTTGGGGAGCGGGAGGGCCCGAGAGACCCAGTACTTC. Translation gives CASSLGSGRARETQYF. The whole variable domain, filled in from reference TRBV5-1 and TRBJ2-5, reads KAGVTQTPRYLIKTRGQQVTLSCSPISGHRSVSWYQQTPGQGLQFLFEYFSETQRNKGNFPGRFSGRQFSNSRSEMNVSTLELGDSALYLCASSLGSGRARETQYFGPGTRLLVL.

The rearrangement uses TRBV7-2 and TRBJ2-1; possibly TRBD2 for D (5 bases). CDR3 length equals 16 residues. Germline CDR1 SGHTA, CDR2 FQGNSA. V was pared by 5 bases and J by 1 base, with 15 bases between. The CDR3 region is CASSVPGLSSYNEQFF. CDR3 nucleotides: TGTGCCAGCAGCGTTCCCGGACTGTCTTCCTACAATGAGCAGTTCTTC. The full variable domain, with the rest looked up from reference TRBV7-2 and TRBJ2-1, is GAGVSQSPSNKVTEKGKDVELRCDPISGHTALYWYRQSLGQGLEFLIYFQGNSAPDKSGLPSDRFSAERTGGSVSTLTIQRTQQEDSAVYLCASSVPGLSSYNEQFFGPGTRLTVL.